The subject of this entry is one T cell receptor (beta chain). The specificity of this receptor is unknown. The record has no base qualities; no much larger clone is one base away. The sample originates from a study of Ad26.COV2.S vaccination and SARS-CoV-2 variants (dated by TCRdb to about 2021). Regarding the research as a whole: Vaccine-arm donors came from COV1001, a multicentre, randomized, double-blind, placebo-controlled phase I-IIa trial of Ad26.COV2.S in healthy adults. Ad26.COV2.S was given intramuscularly at 5x10^10 or 1x10^11 viral particles, as a single shot or as two shots 56 days apart. The specificity and breadth of SARS-CoV-2-reactive T cell receptors after Ad26.COV2.S vaccination were assessed by TCRbeta repertoire sequencing. The TCR-sequenced set comprised approximately 32 samples: around 20 Ad26.COV2.S vaccine recipients, 5 placebo recipients and 8 SARS-CoV-2 convalescent individuals. Participants in the trial were split at random into five groups of five each, receiving low-dose or high-dose Ad26.COV2.S once or twice, or else placebo on both occasions. Investigators remained blinded to trial group allocation during experiments and outcome assessment. The full study reports these points: The study lacked the statistical power to compare responses across vaccine doses or regimens. After vaccination, substantial breadth of spike-specific CD8+ and CD4+ T cell responses was reported. Non-spike TCR breadth was comparable between vaccine and placebo recipients, consistent with the vaccine containing only spike. The authors noted that total T cell responses may have been underestimated by the TCR breadth and depth analyses. Compared with placebo recipients, Ad26.COV2.S recipients showed higher spike-specific TCR breadth (P = 0.0014).

This specimen's treatment or condition label, interpreted: roughly 19 received Ad26.COV2.S at low or high dose, single or two shots; 5 received placebo; per-sample allocation not given. Repertoires of vaccine and placebo recipients were sequenced from samples collected on day 63 after the first injection. In Cohort 1b, around 23 adults aged 18-55 years were enrolled at a single site in Boston, USA, between 29 July and 7 August 2020. Ad26.COV2.S was a replication-incompetent adenovirus type 26 vector expressing a prefusion-stabilized SARS-CoV-2 spike protein from the original Wuhan strain. Trimming at the junction amounts to 0 bases on V and 5 bases on J, and the germline ends lie 13 bases apart. Taken from the germline V gene, the CDR1 and CDR2 loops are SGHTA and FQGTGA. From cysteine to phenylalanine, the CDR3 is 15 amino acids long. The only DNA kept is the CDR3, 45 bases in frame from the first base.

The immunoSEQ Assay was the method used to sequence TCRbeta CDR3 regions. After extraction, genomic DNA underwent amplification by bias-controlled multiplex PCR, followed by high-throughput sequencing. In the authors' own workflow: Collapsing and filtering of sequences were performed to quantify the absolute abundance of each unique TCRbeta CDR3 region. Usable DNA was measured by amplifying reference genes present in all nucleated cells, and TCRbeta template counts were normalized to that usable DNA to estimate T cell fraction. Repertoire TCRs were annotated as SARS-CoV-2-specific when V gene, CDR3 amino acid sequence and J gene were exactly matched to a known reactive TCR set. The reference SARS-CoV-2 TCR set was derived from MIRA and filtered for enrichment in COVID-19-positive ImmuneCODE repertoires, a step that removed public or cross-reactive TCRs. Based on the MIRA antigens, annotated TCRs were further analysed at the level of specific ORF or position within ORF. Breadth was defined as the number of annotated unique rearrangements divided by the total number of unique productive rearrangements, and depth was defined as the summed frequency of the annotated unique rearrangements. Two-sided Wilcoxon rank-sum tests were used to compare TCR breadth between groups. Here the immuneACCESS table is served through TCRdb, limited to in-frame sequences with V and J called. Missing clones are a known gap in these copies; in checked studies unresolved V genes cover under half, and the rest lacks a known reason. Clonal size and the V and J genes are those of that table, whereas D and trimming came from the DNA. The sample table records about 420,000 clones; roughly 88% of these occur just once. The ten largest clones add up to about 3.5% of the sample.

The source is a person aged 18-60 years who received the Ad26.COV2.S COVID-19 vaccine or a placebo. Recombination connected TRBV7-3 to TRBJ2-5; the D call could be TRBD1 or TRBD2, with each sharing 5 bases. Sequenced here: peripheral blood, sampled in a trial of Ad26.COV2.S vaccine versus placebo. In nucleotides, the sequence is TGTGCCAGCAGCTTAACCGGGGCCATTGGGGAGACCCAGTACTTC. Translated, this gives CASSLTGAIGETQYF.